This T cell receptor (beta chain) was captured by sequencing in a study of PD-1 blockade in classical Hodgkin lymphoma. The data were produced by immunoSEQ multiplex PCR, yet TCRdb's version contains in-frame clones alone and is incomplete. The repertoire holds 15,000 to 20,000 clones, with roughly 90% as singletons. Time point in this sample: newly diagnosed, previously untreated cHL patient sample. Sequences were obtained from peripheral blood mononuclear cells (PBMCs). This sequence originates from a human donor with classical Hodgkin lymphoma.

CDR3 DNA: TGTGCCAGTAGTCCCCCGTGGACCTTGACTGAAGCTTTCTTT. Its protein product is CASSPPWTLTEAFF. The chain combines TRBV19 with TRBJ1-1; D is unresolved. The CDR3 runs 14 residues. Trimming took off 5 bases at V and 5 bases at J, with 15 bases between the two ends. Germline values: CDR1 LNHDA, CDR2 SQIVND (reference sequence).